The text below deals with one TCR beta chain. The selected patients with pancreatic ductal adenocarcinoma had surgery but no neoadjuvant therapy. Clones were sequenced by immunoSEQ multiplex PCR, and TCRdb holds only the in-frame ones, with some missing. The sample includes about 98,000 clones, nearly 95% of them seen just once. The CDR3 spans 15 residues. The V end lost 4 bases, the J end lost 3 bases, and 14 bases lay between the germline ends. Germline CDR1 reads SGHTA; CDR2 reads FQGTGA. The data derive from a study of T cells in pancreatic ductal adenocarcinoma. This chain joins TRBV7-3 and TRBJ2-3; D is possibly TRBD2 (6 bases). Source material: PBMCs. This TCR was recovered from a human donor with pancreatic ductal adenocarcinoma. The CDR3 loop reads CASSSSGVSTDTQYF. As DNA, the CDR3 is TGTGCCAGCAGCTCCTCGGGAGTCAGTACAGATACGCAGTATTTT.